The 14 T cell receptor beta chains below come from one sample, sequenced in a study of Ad26.COV2.S vaccination and SARS-CoV-2 variants. The data were produced by immunoSEQ multiplex PCR, yet TCRdb's version contains in-frame clones alone and is incomplete. The data show 300,000 to 400,000 clones, 75% to 90% seen once. Treatment described: roughly 20 received Ad26.COV2.S at low or high dose, single or two shots; several received placebo; per-sample allocation not given. Sampling was done on day 63 after the first vaccine or placebo injection. Source: peripheral blood, taken in a trial of Ad26.COV2.S vaccine versus placebo. The receptors stem from a person between 18 and 65 years old who received the Ad26.COV2.S COVID-19 vaccine or a placebo.

This clone occurred a few times. The CDR3 bases are TGTGCCAGCTCACCGGGAAGCTTGTATGGCTACACCTTC. Its translation: CASSPGSLYGYTF. This rearrangement joins TRBV18 to TRBJ1-2; D gene unclear. Germline V gives CDR1 KGHSH, CDR2 LQKENI. This CDR3 is 13 amino acids long. Trimming stripped 3 bases from V and 5 bases from J, with 10 bases between.

V and J are TRBV19 and TRBJ2-7, with D possibly TRBD1 on 6 matching bases. The CDR3 totals 14 residues. Germline V lookup: CDR1 LNHDA, CDR2 SQIVND (reference sequence). Trimming cost V 4 bases and J 4 bases, with 14 bases left between them. The CDR3 is CASSNPTGGYEQYF. The CDR3 DNA reads as TGTGCCAGTAGTAACCCGACAGGAGGATACGAGCAGTACTTC.

The rearrangement uses TRBV4-3 and TRBJ2-7; no reliable D call. Trimming left V 1 base short and J 2 bases short, with 15 bases between. In germline, CDR1 is LGHNA, CDR2 YSLEER. This CDR3 comprises 16 residues. CDR3 nucleotides: TGCGCCAGCAGCCAAGGATGGATGGCCGGCACCTACGAGCAGTACTTC. Protein product: CASSQGWMAGTYEQYF.

This chain links TRBV15 with TRBJ1-6; 7 nucleotides match TRBD1. V lost 5 bases and J lost 14; bases outside the gene matches: 15. The V gene's germline CDR1 is LNHNV and CDR2 YYDKDF (reference sequence). This CDR3 spans 15 amino acids. Here the CDR3 DNA reads TGTGCCACCAGCCCCAGGGGGGTTGGAAGCTCATCCCTCCACTTT. It encodes CATSPRGVGSSSLHF. Combining the CDR3 with reference TRBV15 and TRBJ1-6 gives the whole variable domain DAMVIQNPRYQVTQFGKPVTLSCSQTLNHNVMYWYQQKSSQAPKLLFHYYDKDFNNEADTPDNFQSRRPNTSFCFLDIRSPGLGDTAMYLCATSPRGVGSSSLHFGNGTRLTVT.

The V gene is TRBV6-2 or TRBV6-3, the J gene TRBJ2-2; 9 nucleotides line up with TRBD2. J lost 5 bases, V lost 0 bases, and 10 bases had no gene match. The CDR3 runs 18 residues. Germline loops: CDR1 MNHEY, CDR2 SVGEGT. Here the CDR3 reads CASSYSMVAGEDTGELFF. The CDR3 region has the DNA TGTGCCAGCAGTTACTCGATGGTAGCGGGAGAGGATACCGGGGAGCTGTTTTTT.

The chain is built from TRBV6-5 and TRBJ1-2, with D maybe TRBD1 (5 bases). Germline V CDR1 and CDR2: MNHEY, SVGAGI. V lost 5 bases, J lost 4 bases, and 17 bases lay in between. The CDR3 loop spans 15 amino acids. The CDR3 coding sequence is TGTGCCAGCAGTCCGGCCGCCGGGGGGGTCTATGGCTACACCTTC. It codes for CASSPAAGGVYGYTF.

This clone was counted a few times. The rearrangement uses TRBV3-1 (or the pseudogene TRBV3-2) and TRBJ1-2, with 9 bases lining up with TRBD1. The CDR3 extends over 15 amino acids. V dropped 4 bases and J dropped 8; count of bases not matched to a gene: 11. Germline V gene sequence: CDR1 LGHDT, CDR2 YNNKEL (reference sequence). CDR3 DNA: TGTGCCAGCAGCCTGAGGCCGGGACAGGGCGGAGGCTACACCTTC. It encodes CASSLRPGQGGGYTF.

The DNA for the CDR3 is TGTGCCAGCAGTTTATCAGGGGAGAGTTATGGCTACACCTTC. Residues: CASSLSGESYGYTF. The V call is TRBV28, the J call TRBJ1-2; D might be TRBD1 (6 bases). From germline, CDR1 is MDHEN and CDR2 SYDVKM. Deletions cut 1 base from V and 5 bases from J, with 11 bases between. This CDR3 has 14 residues.

The chain recombines TRBV5-1 with TRBJ2-2; no reliable D call. The CDR3 totals 16 residues. Trimming removed 1 base from V and 6 bases from J, with 16 bases in between. The germline V gene has CDR1 SGHRS and CDR2 YFSETQ. In DNA form, the CDR3 reads TGCGCCAGCAGCTTGTTGGCAGCCGACGGGTCCGGGGAGCTGTTTTTT. Its protein is CASSLLAADGSGELFF.

The chain links TRBV7-2 to TRBJ2-3; unclear D gene. Germline V gene data show CDR1 as SGHTA and CDR2 as FQGNSA. The V gene lost 2 bases and the J gene lost 7 bases, with 16 bases spanning the gap. CDR3 length: 15 residues. The CDR3 DNA is TGTGCCAGCAGCTTATCGGATTCAGCTCCGCATACGCAGTATTTT. Translation gives CASSLSDSAPHTQYF.

This sequence joins TRBV28 and TRBJ1-2; 7 nucleotides line up with TRBD1. Trimming took 5 bases from V and 7 from J; bases not matched to a gene: 10. The CDR3 consists of 14 residues. Per the germline V gene, CDR1 is MDHEN and CDR2 is SYDVKM. Here the CDR3 reads CASSHLTGEGGYTF. CDR3 nucleotides: TGTGCCAGCAGTCACCTTACAGGGGAGGGTGGCTACACCTTC.

CDR3 coding DNA: TGTGCCAGCAGCTCCCCGGGGCCGGGAAGGGAGACCCAGTACTTC. Translating it yields CASSSPGPGRETQYF. The chain recombines TRBV3-1 (or the pseudogene TRBV3-2) with TRBJ2-5; D is tentatively TRBD1 or TRBD2 (5 bases each). CDR1 and CDR2 (germline): LGHDT, YNNKEL (reference sequence). This CDR3 is 15 amino acids long. Deletions cut 5 bases from V and 5 bases from J, with 18 bases between.

The rearrangement links TRBV19 to TRBJ1-5, with no clear D. The V and J ends lost 2 bases and 0 bases respectively, with 8 bases between them. The CDR3 loop spans 15 amino acids. Germline V CDR1 and CDR2: LNHDA, SQIVND (reference sequence). CDR3 sequence reads: CASSILRNSNQPQHF. The CDR3 nucleotides are TGTGCCAGTAGTATACTTCGGAATAGCAATCAGCCCCAGCATTTT. The complete variable domain, with remaining parts taken from reference TRBV19 and TRBJ1-5, reads DGGITQSPKYLFRKEGQNVTLSCEQNLNHDAMYWYRQDPGQGLRLIYYSQIVNDFQKGDIAEGYSVSREKKESFPLTVTSAQKNPTAFYLCASSILRNSNQPQHFGDGTRLSIL.

V is TRBV10-3 and J is TRBJ1-5; D may be TRBD1 (5 bases). The CDR3 sequence is 14 residues long. V was shortened by 10 bases and J by 0 bases, with 13 bases between the two germline ends. CDR1 and CDR2 (germline): ENHRY, SYGVKD. As DNA, the CDR3 is TGTGCCACCTGGGACGGTTATAGCAATCAGCCCCAGCATTTT. Amino acids: CATWDGYSNQPQHF.